The entry that follows covers one TCR beta chain sequence. Antigen unknown. CDR3 length equals 17 residues. The V end was cut by 1 base, the J end by 6 bases, with 22 bases between. Germline V gene sequence: CDR1 SGHRS, CDR2 YFSETQ. The data were obtained in a study of pediatric ulcerative colitis. Study-level points and caveats: Compared with controls, ulcerative colitis showed greater blood-rectum clone sharing. Some T cells in rectal biopsies may come from blood, especially with overt colitis.

One to two pinch biopsies were taken from the rectum during colonoscopy. The assay was run at survey level. Samples were sequenced at Survey level, maximum 500,000 reads. The method was immunoSEQ multiplex PCR; TCRdb's version includes in-frame clones alone and lacks a portion of them. The sample consists of 45,000 to 55,000 clones, about four fifths of them appearing once. Input material: gut tissue. This sequence originates from a girl between 10 and 17 years old with moderate ulcerative colitis. The chain employs TRBV5-1 and TRBJ1-2; possible D gene TRBD1, 5 bases. CDR3 in DNA: TGCGCCAGCAGCTTGTCAGGGATGGACCTAAACTATCATGGCTACACCTTC. Encoded protein: CASSLSGMDLNYHGYTF.